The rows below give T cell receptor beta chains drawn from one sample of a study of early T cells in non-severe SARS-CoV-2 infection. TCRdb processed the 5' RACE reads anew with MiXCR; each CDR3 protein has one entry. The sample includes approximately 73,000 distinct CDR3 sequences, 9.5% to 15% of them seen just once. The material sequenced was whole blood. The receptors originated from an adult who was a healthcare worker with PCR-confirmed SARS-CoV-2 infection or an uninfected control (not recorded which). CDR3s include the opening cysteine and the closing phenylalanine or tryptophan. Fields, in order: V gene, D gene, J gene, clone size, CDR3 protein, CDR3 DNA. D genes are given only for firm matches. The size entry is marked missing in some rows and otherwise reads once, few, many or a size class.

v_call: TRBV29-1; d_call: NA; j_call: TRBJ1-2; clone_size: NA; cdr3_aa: CSVPTGASNYGYTF; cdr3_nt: TGCAGCGTCCCGACAGGTGCTTCTAACTATGGCTACACCTTC
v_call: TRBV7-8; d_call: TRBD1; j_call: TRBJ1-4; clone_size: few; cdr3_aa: CASSPRQGLTNEKLFF; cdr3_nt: TGTGCCAGCAGCCCTCGACAGGGATTAACTAATGAAAAACTGTTTTTT
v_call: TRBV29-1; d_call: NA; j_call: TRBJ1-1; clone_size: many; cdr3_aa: CSVGGAEAFF; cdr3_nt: TGCAGCGTGGGAGGTGCTGAAGCTTTCTTT
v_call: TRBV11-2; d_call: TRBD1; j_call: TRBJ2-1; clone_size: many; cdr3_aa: CASSWGQFVYNEQFF; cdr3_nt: TGTGCCAGCAGCTGGGGACAGTTTGTCTACAATGAGCAGTTCTTC
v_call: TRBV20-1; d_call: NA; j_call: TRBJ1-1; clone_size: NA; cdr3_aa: CSATGLPNTEAFF; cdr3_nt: TGCAGTGCCACGGGACTGCCGAACACTGAAGCTTTCTTT
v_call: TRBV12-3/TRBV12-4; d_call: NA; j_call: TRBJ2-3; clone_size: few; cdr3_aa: CASSPAEDTQYF; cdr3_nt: TGTGCCAGCAGTCCTGCGGAAGATACGCAGTATTTT
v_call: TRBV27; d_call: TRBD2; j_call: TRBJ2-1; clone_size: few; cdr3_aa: CASSLRFPSPTSVHNEQFF; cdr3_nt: TGTGCCAGCAGTTTAAGGTTCCCGTCCCCCACTAGCGTCCACAATGAGCAGTTCTTC
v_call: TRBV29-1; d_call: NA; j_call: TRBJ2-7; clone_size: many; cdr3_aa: CSVAPGLNYEQYF; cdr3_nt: TGCAGCGTCGCCCCGGGTCTTAACTACGAGCAGTACTTC
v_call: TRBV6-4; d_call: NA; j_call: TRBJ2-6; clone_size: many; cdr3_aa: CASSDNSGANVLTF; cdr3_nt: TGTGCCAGCAGTGACAACTCTGGGGCCAACGTCCTGACTTTC
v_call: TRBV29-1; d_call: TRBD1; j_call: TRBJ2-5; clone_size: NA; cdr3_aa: CSGGQGGGQETQYF; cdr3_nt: TGCAGCGGCGGACAGGGGGGTGGGCAAGAGACCCAGTACTTC
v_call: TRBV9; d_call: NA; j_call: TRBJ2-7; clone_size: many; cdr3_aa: CASSVGKGNYEQYF; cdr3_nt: TGTGCCAGCAGCGTAGGGAAAGGGAACTACGAGCAGTACTTC
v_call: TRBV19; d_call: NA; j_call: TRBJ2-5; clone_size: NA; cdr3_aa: CASGEVDQETQYF; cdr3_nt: TGTGCGAGTGGGGAGGTGGACCAAGAGACCCAGTACTTC
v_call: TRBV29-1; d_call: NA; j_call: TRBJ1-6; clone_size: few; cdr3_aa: CSPRPKNWHSPLHF; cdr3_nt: TGCAGCCCCAGACCGAAAAACTGGCATTCACCCCTCCACTTT
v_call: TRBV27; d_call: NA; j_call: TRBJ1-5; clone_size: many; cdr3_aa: CASSFYGSPPGQPQHF; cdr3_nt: TGTGCCAGCAGTTTTTATGGCTCGCCGCCGGGACAGCCCCAGCATTTT
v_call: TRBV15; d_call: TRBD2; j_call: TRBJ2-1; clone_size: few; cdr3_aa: CATSRNPALAGGSVKQFF; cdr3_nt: TGTGCCACCAGCAGAAATCCCGCTCTAGCGGGGGGAAGCGTGAAGCAGTTCTTC
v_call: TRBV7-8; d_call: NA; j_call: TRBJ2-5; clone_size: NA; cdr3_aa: CASSLGGSRETQYF; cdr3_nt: TGTGCCAGCAGCTTAGGTGGTAGTAGGGAGACCCAGTACTTC
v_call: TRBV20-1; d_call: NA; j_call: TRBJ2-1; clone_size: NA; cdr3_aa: CSARVGNEQFF; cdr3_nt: TGCAGTGCTAGAGTTGGGAATGAGCAGTTCTTC
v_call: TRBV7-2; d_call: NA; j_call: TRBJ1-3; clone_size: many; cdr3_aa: CASSPITAGNTIYF; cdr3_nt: TGTGCCAGCAGCCCCATCACGGCTGGAAACACCATATATTTT
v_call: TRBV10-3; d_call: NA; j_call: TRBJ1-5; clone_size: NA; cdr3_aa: CAISGTNQPQHF; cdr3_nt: TGTGCCATCTCAGGGACCAATCAGCCCCAGCATTTT
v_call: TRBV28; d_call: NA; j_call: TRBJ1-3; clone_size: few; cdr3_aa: CASSPSLSGNTIYF; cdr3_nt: TGTGCCAGCAGTCCCTCGCTGTCTGGAAACACCATATATTTT
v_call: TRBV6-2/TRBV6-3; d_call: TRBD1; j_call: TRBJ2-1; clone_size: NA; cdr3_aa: CASSQGASEVHEQFF; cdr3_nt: TGTGCCAGCAGCCAGGGGGCTAGCGAAGTCCATGAGCAGTTCTTC
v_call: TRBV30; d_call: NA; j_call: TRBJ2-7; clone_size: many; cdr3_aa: CAWSIVLGLEQYF; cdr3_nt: TGTGCCTGGAGTATTGTACTGGGCTTGGAGCAGTACTTC
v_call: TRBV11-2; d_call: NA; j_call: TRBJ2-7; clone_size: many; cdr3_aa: CASSLDWQGYEQYF; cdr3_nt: TGTGCCAGCAGCTTAGATTGGCAGGGCTACGAGCAGTACTTC
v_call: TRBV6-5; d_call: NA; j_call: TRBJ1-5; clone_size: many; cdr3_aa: CASSYRSGQPQHF; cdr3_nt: TGTGCCAGCAGTTATAGGAGTGGGCAGCCCCAGCATTTT